The clone carrying this TCR beta chain has a handful of counts. Germline CDR1 and CDR2: SQVTM and ANQGSEA. The CDR3 length is 15 residues. J gave up 2 bases and V 2 bases, and 5 bases lay outside the gene matches. The data were obtained in a study of blood T cells in healthy people across ages. The authors ran a second PCR of roughly 6 to 11 cycles using a sample-barcoded 5' primer and a J-beta primer mix. TCRdb used MiXCR to reprocess the 5' RACE reads, holding one entry per CDR3 protein. The data show approximately 600,000 distinct CDR3 sequences, 58% seen once. The sample was blood. The rearrangement joins TRBV29-1 to TRBJ2-5, with 10 bases fitting TRBD2. This sequence originates from a man aged 55 to 70 in good health. DNA for the CDR3: TGCAGCGTTGAAAGAACTAGCGGGGTTCAAGAGACCCAGTACTTC. It yields the protein CSVERTSGVQETQYF.